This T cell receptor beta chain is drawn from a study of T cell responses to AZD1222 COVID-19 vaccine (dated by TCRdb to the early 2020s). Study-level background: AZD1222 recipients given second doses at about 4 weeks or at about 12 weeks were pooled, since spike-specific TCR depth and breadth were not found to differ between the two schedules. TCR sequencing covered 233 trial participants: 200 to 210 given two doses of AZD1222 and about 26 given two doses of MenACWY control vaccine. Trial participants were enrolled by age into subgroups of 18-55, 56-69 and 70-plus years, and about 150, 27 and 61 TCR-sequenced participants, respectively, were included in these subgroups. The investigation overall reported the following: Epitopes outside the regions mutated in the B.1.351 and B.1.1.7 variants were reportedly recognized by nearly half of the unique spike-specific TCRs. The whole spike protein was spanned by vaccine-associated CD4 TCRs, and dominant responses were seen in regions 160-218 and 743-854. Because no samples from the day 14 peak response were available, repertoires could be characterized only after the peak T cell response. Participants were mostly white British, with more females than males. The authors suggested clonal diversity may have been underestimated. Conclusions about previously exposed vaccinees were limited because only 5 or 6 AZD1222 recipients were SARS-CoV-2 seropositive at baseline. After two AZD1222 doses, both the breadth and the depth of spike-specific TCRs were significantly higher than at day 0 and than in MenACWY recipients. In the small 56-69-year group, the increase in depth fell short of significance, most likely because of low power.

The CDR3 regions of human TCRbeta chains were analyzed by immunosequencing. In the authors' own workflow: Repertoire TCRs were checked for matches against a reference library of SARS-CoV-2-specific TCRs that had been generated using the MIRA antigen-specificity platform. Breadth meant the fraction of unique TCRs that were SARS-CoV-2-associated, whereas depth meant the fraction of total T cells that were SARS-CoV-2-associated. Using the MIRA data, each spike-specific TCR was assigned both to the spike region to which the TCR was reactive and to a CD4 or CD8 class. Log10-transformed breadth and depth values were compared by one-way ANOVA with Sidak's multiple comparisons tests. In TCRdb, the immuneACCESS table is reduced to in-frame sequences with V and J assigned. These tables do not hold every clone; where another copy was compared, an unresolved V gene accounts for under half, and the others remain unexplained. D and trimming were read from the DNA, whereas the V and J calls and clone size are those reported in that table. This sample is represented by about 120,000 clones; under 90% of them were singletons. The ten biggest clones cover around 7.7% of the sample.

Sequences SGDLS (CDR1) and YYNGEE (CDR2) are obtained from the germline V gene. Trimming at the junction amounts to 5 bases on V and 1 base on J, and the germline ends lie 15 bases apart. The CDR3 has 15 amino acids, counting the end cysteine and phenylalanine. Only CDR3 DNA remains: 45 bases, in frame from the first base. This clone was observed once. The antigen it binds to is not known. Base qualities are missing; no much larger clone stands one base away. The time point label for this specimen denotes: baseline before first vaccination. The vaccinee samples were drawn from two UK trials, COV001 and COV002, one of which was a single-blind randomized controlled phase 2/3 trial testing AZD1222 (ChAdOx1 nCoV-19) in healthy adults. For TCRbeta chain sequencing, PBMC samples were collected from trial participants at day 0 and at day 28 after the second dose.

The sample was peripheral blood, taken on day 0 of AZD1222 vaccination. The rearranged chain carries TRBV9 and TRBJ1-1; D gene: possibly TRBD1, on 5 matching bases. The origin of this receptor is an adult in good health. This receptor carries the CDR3 CASRPNFQGNTEAFF. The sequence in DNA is TGTGCCAGCAGGCCTAATTTCCAGGGGAACACTGAAGCTTTCTTT.